These T cell receptor beta chains were read from a single sample in a study of T cells after yellow fever vaccination. TCRdb analysed the 5' RACE reads with MiXCR anew, one entry per CDR3 protein. The sample shows 250,000 to 400,000 distinct CDR3 sequences, around 4.5% of them seen only once. The sequencing here drew on PBMCs, taken 15 days after the yellow fever booster vaccination. These receptors all stem from a man aged 18 to 35 who received the YFV17D yellow fever vaccine. Both conserved end residues are part of each CDR3. D genes are given only for firm matches. Rows may omit the clone size; those that give it use once, few, many or a size class.

d_call	v_call	clone_size	j_call	cdr3_length	cdr3_nt	cdr3_aa
NA	TRBV18	few	TRBJ2-5	14	TGTGCCAGCTCTGTCCAAGGACTCGGAGAGACCCAGTACTTC	CASSVQGLGETQYF
TRBD1	TRBV28	many	TRBJ2-3	14	TGTGCCAGCATCGGACAGGGGAGCACAGATACGCAGTATTTT	CASIGQGSTDTQYF
NA	TRBV5-4	NA	TRBJ1-1	12	TGTGCCAGCAGCGAGGGCTCAGTATCAGCTTTCTTT	CASSEGSVSAFF
TRBD1	TRBV7-2	few	TRBJ1-1	18	TGTGCCAGCAGCTTTAGGCTTTCTCGGACAGGTGGAAACACTGAAGCTTTCTTT	CASSFRLSRTGGNTEAFF
TRBD2	TRBV3-1	few	TRBJ2-1	16	TGTGCCAGCAGCCAAGCTAGCGGGGGCAACTACAATGAGCAGTTCTTC	CASSQASGGNYNEQFF
NA	TRBV2	NA	TRBJ2-7	13	TGTGCCAGCAGTGAACCAGGACGCTACGAGCAGTACTTC	CASSEPGRYEQYF
NA	TRBV20-1	few	TRBJ2-1	15	TGCAGTGCTAGACGAGGACCCGGCTCCTACAATGAGCAGTTCTTC	CSARRGPGSYNEQFF
NA	TRBV7-8	few	TRBJ2-7	15	TGTGCCAGCAGCTCGCCCGCGGGGATACCCTACGAGCAGTACTTC	CASSSPAGIPYEQYF
NA	TRBV7-9	NA	TRBJ2-3	14	TGTGCCAGCAGCTTCGAGGGCCCGGCAGATACGCAGTATTTT	CASSFEGPADTQYF
NA	TRBV5-1	many	TRBJ2-2	15	TGCGCCAGCAGCTTGGGGGACCCAAACACCGGGGAGCTGTTTTTT	CASSLGDPNTGELFF
NA	TRBV12-3/TRBV12-4	many	TRBJ1-1	14	TGTGCCAGCAGTTTTAATGCAGGGGACACTGAAGCTTTCTTT	CASSFNAGDTEAFF
NA	TRBV2	many	TRBJ2-3	15	TGTGCCAGCAGTGAAGCGCGAGGGGGTTTAGATACGCAGTATTTT	CASSEARGGLDTQYF
NA	TRBV12-3/TRBV12-4	many	TRBJ1-6	14	TGTGCCAGCAGTTTGGGGGTTACGCGGGCACCCCTCCACTTT	CASSLGVTRAPLHF
NA	TRBV4-3	few	TRBJ1-2	16	TGCGCCAGCAGCCAAGATTTGGGGAGGGGGATCTATGGCTACACCTTC	CASSQDLGRGIYGYTF
TRBD2	TRBV5-1	few	TRBJ2-5	16	TGCGCCAGCAGCTTGCGTAGCGGGGGGGCTGAAGAGACCCAGTACTTC	CASSLRSGGAEETQYF
TRBD2	TRBV4-3	NA	TRBJ2-7	18	TGCGCCAGCAGCCGAAGACTAGCGGGGGGACTCGATTCCTACGAGCAGTACTTC	CASSRRLAGGLDSYEQYF
NA	TRBV5-1	few	TRBJ2-3	16	TGCGCCAGCAGCGAACCGAGGGGCACTAGCACAGATACGCAGTATTTT	CASSEPRGTSTDTQYF
NA	TRBV12-3/TRBV12-4	few	TRBJ1-1	11	TGTGCCAGCAGTTTAATCACTGAAGCTTTCTTT	CASSLITEAFF
NA	TRBV7-8	many	TRBJ2-2	16	TGTGCCAGCAGCCCCGAAAGGGGGTCTAACACCGGGGAGCTGTTTTTT	CASSPERGSNTGELFF
TRBD1	TRBV29-1	many	TRBJ1-2	14	TGCAGCGTAGAGTCCCACAGGGGCGACTATGGCTACACCTTC	CSVESHRGDYGYTF
NA	TRBV7-9	NA	TRBJ2-3	14	TGTGCCAGCAGCTTACCAGGGAGTGAGGTTACGCAGTATTTT	CASSLPGSEVTQYF
NA	TRBV20-1	many	TRBJ2-5	15	TGCAGTGCTAGAGAGGGGCTGAATTACCAAGAGACCCAGTACTTC	CSAREGLNYQETQYF
TRBD2	TRBV5-5	many	TRBJ2-5	15	TGTGCCAGCAGCCCCCGGGCGGGGGGCGGAGAGACCCAGTACTTC	CASSPRAGGGETQYF
NA	TRBV18	NA	TRBJ1-1	13	TGTGCCAGCTCGCCCTCCTCGAACACTGAAGCTTTCTTT	CASSPSSNTEAFF
TRBD1	TRBV2	NA	TRBJ1-4	13	TGTGCCAGCAGTAGGGGGCTGCATGAAAAACTGTTTTTT	CASSRGLHEKLFF
NA	TRBV6-5	NA	TRBJ1-1	17	TGTGCCAGCAGTTACTCGAGCCAGGACAGAATGAACACTGAAGCTTTCTTT	CASSYSSQDRMNTEAFF
NA	TRBV29-1	many	TRBJ2-5	13	TGCAGCGTTAGAGAGGGCGTAGTGGAGACCCAGTACTTC	CSVREGVVETQYF
NA	TRBV29-1	NA	TRBJ2-1	14	TGCAGCGTTGAAGATAGGCGGAGATACAATGAGCAGTTCTTC	CSVEDRRRYNEQFF
NA	TRBV24-1	few	TRBJ2-1	14	TGTGCCACCAGTGATTTGGGGACGGGACCTCAGCGGTTCTTC	CATSDLGTGPQRFF
NA	TRBV7-9	many	TRBJ2-7	12	TGTGCCAGCAGCTCAAGGAGCTACGAGCAGTACTTC	CASSSRSYEQYF
TRBD1	TRBV7-2	few	TRBJ1-1	15	TGTGCCAGCAGCTTATCCAGGGGGCGAAGCACTGAAGCTTTCTTT	CASSLSRGRSTEAFF
NA	TRBV5-1	many	TRBJ2-7	11	TGCGCCAGCAGCCCCGGGCGCGAGCAGTACTTC	CASSPGREQYF
NA	TRBV7-6	NA	TRBJ2-2	17	TGTGCCAGCAGCTTAAGGCTCCGGGGGGCGGACACCGGGGAGCTGTTTTTT	CASSLRLRGADTGELFF
NA	TRBV11-1	few	TRBJ2-5	13	TGTGCCAGCAGCGCGGGGAACCAAGAGACCCAGTACTTC	CASSAGNQETQYF
NA	TRBV7-8	many	TRBJ1-6	16	TGTGCCAGCAGCCCCCCCCGGCAGGGGAATCTATCACCCCTCCACTTT	CASSPPRQGNLSPLHF
NA	TRBV5-1	many	TRBJ2-3	14	TGCGCCAGCAGCCTGCCGGGACCGACAGATACGCAGTATTTT	CASSLPGPTDTQYF
NA	TRBV15	few	TRBJ1-2	13	TGTGCCACCAGCAGAACCTCTAACTATGGCTACACCTTC	CATSRTSNYGYTF
NA	TRBV5-1	NA	TRBJ1-2	13	TGCGCCAGCAGCTTGGACGTGTCTGATGGCTACACCTTC	CASSLDVSDGYTF
NA	TRBV7-9	few	TRBJ1-2	14	TGTGCCAGCAGCCCCCGGACAGACTTCGCTGGCTACACCTTC	CASSPRTDFAGYTF
NA	TRBV11-3	NA	TRBJ2-1	12	TGTGCCAGCAGCTCCTCAGGGGTTGAGCAGTTCTTC	CASSSSGVEQFF